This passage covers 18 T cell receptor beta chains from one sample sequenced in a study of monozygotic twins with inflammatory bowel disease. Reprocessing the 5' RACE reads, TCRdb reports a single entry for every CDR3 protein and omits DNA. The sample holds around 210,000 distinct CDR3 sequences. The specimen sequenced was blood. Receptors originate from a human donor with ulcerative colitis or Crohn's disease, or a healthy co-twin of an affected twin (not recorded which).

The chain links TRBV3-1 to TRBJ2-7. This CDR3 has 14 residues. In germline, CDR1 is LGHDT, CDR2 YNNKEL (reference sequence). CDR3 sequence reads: CASSQAGSSYEQYF.

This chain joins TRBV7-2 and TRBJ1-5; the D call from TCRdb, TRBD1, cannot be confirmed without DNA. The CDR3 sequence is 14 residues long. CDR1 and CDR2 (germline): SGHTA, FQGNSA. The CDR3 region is CASSLVTAGQPQHF.

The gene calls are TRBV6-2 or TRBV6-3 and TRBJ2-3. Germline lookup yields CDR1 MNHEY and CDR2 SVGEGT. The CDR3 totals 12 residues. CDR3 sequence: CASSYFGDTQYF.

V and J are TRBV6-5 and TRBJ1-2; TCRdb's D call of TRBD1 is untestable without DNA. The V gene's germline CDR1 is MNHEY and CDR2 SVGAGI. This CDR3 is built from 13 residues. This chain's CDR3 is CASSYRQNYGYTF.

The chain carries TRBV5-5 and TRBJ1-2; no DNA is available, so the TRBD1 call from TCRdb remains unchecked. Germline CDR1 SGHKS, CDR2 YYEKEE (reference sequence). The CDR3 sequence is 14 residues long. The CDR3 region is CASSLVQAPYGYTF. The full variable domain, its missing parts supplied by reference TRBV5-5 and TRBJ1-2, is DAGVTQSPTHLIKTRGQQVTLRCSPISGHKSVSWYQQVLGQGPQFIFQYYEKEERGRGNFPDRFSARQFPNYSSELNVNALLLGDSALYLCASSLVQAPYGYTFGSGTRLTVV.

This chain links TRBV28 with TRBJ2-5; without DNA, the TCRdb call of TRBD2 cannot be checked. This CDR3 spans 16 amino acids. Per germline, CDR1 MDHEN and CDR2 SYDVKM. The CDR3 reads CASILKAGSGSQTQYF.

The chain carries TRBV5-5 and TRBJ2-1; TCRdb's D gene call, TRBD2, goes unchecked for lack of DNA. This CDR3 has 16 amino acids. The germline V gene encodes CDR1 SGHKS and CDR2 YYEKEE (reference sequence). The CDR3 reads CASSPTSRVTSNEQFF.

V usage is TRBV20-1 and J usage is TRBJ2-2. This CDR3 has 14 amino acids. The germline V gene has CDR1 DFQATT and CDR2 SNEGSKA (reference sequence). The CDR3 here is CSAKDFRNTGELFF.

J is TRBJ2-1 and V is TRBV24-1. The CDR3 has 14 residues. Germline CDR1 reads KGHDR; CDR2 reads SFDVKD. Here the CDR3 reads CATSDHNDYNEQFF.

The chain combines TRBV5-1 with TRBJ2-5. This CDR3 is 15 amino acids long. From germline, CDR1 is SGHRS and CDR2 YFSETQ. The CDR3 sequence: CASSLAAGFQETQYF.

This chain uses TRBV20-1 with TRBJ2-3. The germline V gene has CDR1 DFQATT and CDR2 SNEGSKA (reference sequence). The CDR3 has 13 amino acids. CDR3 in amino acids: CSASRQYTDTQYF.

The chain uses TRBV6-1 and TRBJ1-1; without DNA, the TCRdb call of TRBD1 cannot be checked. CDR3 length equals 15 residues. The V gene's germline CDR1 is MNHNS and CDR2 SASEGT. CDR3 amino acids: CASSRGGVLNTEAFF.

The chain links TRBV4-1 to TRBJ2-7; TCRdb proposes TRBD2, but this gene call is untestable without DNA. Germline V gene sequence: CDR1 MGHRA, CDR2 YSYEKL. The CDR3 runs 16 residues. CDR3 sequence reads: CASSQPGLATFDEQYF.

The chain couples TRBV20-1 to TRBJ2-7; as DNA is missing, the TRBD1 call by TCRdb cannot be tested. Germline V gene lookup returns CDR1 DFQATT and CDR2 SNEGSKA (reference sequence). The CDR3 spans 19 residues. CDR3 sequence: CSARDPDSHRPLGSYEQYF.

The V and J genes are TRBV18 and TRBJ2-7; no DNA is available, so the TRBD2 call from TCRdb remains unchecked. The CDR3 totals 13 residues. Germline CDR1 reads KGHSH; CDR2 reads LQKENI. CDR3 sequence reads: CASSPALGPQQYF.

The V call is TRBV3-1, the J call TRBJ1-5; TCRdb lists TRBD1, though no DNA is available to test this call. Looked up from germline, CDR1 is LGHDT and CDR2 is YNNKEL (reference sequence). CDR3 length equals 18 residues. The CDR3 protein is CASSEGVGQFNSNQPQHF.

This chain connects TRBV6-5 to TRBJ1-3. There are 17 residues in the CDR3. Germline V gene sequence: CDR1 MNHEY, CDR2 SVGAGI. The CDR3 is CASSYSGLPSSGNTIYF.

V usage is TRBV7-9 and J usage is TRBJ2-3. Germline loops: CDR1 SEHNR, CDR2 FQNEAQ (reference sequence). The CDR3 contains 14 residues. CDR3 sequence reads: CASSLAGSQDTQYF.